The 7 T cell receptor beta chains below come from one sample, sequenced in a study of a mutant IDH1 vaccine in newly diagnosed glioma. Their cognate antigens are unknown. Time point of the sample: week 11, during vaccination. Doses comprised 300 ug of mutant IDH1 20-mer peptide each, plus topical imiquimod. Method: immunoSEQ multiplex PCR; TCRdb's copy keeps in-frame clones and lacks some. Among 50,000 to 65,000 clones listed, around 84% were seen once. The sample here was PBMCs, taken from a glioma patient whose treatment included an IDH1 peptide vaccine. The receptors shown here come from a woman aged 45-60 years with glioma.

The chain combines TRBV5-1 with TRBJ2-5; perhaps TRBD1 as D (6 bases). V lost 6 bases, J lost 2 bases, and 11 bases lay in between. This CDR3 is built from 13 residues. Germline loops: CDR1 SGHRS, CDR2 YFSETQ. This CDR3 reads CASTMTGQETQYF. The CDR3 region has the DNA TGCGCCAGCACCATGACAGGACAAGAGACCCAGTACTTC.

The chain carries TRBV29-1 and TRBJ1-1; no reliable D call. CDR3 size: 11 residues. Germline loops: CDR1 SQVTM, CDR2 ANQGSEA. Deletions cut 7 bases from V and 0 bases from J, with 6 bases between. CDR3 residues: CSGEVNTEAFF. The CDR3 DNA is TGCAGCGGAGAAGTGAACACTGAAGCTTTCTTT.

The V and J genes are TRBV29-1 and TRBJ1-4; D is undetermined. The CDR3 is 13 residues long. Deletions cut 7 bases from V and 7 bases from J, with 16 bases between. Looked up from germline, CDR1 is SQVTM and CDR2 is ANQGSEA. CDR3 DNA: TGCAGCGGCCGGGGAGAGGGAGGTGAAAAACTGTTTTTT. As protein: CSGRGEGGEKLFF.

The V gene is TRBV2, the J gene TRBJ1-6, with D perhaps TRBD1 (6 bases). The CDR3 is made up of 14 amino acids. Germline V gives CDR1 SNHLY, CDR2 FYNNEI. The ends were cut back, 10 bases at V and 6 bases at J, with 16 bases in the middle. This CDR3 reads CATRPDSGNSPLHF. DNA for the CDR3: TGTGCCACCCGCCCGGACAGTGGTAATTCACCCCTCCACTTT. Full variable domain (missing parts from reference TRBV2 and TRBJ1-6): EPEVTQTPSHQVTQMGQEVILRCVPISNHLYFYWYRQILGQKVEFLVSFYNNEISEKSEIFDDQFSVERPDGSNFTLKIRSTKLEDSAMYFCATRPDSGNSPLHFGNGTRLTVT.

The genes are TRBV6-5 and TRBJ1-1, with no clear D. Trimming removed 4 bases at V and 3 bases at J, with 12 bases between. Per germline, CDR1 MNHEY and CDR2 SVGAGI. The CDR3 runs to 14 residues. CDR3 loop: CASSSQLLDTEAFF. The CDR3 region has the DNA TGTGCCAGCAGTTCGCAGCTATTGGACACTGAAGCTTTCTTT.

The chain employs TRBV2 and TRBJ2-5; 9 bases align to TRBD2. Germline V gives CDR1 SNHLY, CDR2 FYNNEI. The CDR3 is made up of 16 amino acids. Trimming at V came to 1 base and at J to 3 bases, leaving 6 bases not matched to a gene. The CDR3 region is CASSEVLAGPEETQYF. CDR3 in DNA: TGTGCCAGCAGTGAAGTGCTAGCGGGGCCCGAAGAGACCCAGTACTTC.

The J gene is TRBJ1-5, the V gene TRBV28; 7 nucleotides align to TRBD1. V gave up 10 bases and J gave up 3 bases; unmatched junction bases: 12. CDR3 length equals 15 residues. Germline V gene sequence: CDR1 MDHEN, CDR2 SYDVKM. The CDR3 here is CAIGGRNANNQPQHF. CDR3 bases: TGTGCCATAGGGGGCCGAAACGCTAACAATCAGCCCCAGCATTTT.